This T cell receptor (beta chain) originates from a study of Ad26.COV2.S vaccination and SARS-CoV-2 variants. Broader study findings: Substantial breadth in spike-specific CD8+ and CD4+ T cell responses was reportedly seen after vaccination. Recipients given vaccine exceeded placebo recipients in spike-specific TCR breadth. Non-spike TCR breadth did not differ much between vaccine and placebo recipients. The TCR-based breadth and depth measures might underestimate overall T cell responses.

Some clones are missing from TCRdb's copy, which holds only in-frame ones; the method was immunoSEQ multiplex PCR. Of approximately 140,000 clones in the sample, just over 85% were seen once. The CDR3 covers 15 residues. The trim removed 6 bases at V and 5 bases at J, leaving 11 bases unmatched. CDR1 and CDR2 (germline): MNHEY, SVGAGI. As concerns this clone: Antigen specificity is unknown.

This receptor was identified in a human donor who had recovered from COVID-19. V usage is TRBV6-5 and J usage is TRBJ2-7; 9 positions agree with TRBD1. The source was peripheral blood, collected after recovery from COVID-19. The CDR3 DNA reads as TGTGCCAGCAGGGCGACAGGGGGAGGAAGCGACGAGCAGTACTTC. Protein sequence: CASRATGGGSDEQYF.